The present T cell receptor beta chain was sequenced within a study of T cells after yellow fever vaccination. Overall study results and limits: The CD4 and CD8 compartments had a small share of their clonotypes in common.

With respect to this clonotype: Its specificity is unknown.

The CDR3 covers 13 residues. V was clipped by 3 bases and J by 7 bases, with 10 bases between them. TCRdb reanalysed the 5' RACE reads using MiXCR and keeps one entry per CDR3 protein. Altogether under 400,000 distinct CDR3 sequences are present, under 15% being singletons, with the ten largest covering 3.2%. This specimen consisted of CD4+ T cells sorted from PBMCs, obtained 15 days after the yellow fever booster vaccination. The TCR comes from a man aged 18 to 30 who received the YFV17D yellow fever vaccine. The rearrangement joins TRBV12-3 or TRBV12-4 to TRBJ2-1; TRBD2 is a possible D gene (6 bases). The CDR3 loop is CASSLRGRNEQFF. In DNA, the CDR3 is TGTGCCAGCAGTTTGCGGGGTAGGAATGAGCAGTTCTTC.